This TCR beta chain was captured in a study of CD8 T cells in Susac syndrome. The healthy controls were matched to patients by age and sex. Negative isolation was used for CD8+ and CD4+ T cells, and FACS enrichment was applied to TEMRA cells. RNA in amounts of about 0.5 to 1 ug was reverse transcribed with random hexamers. The amplification used immunoSEQ multiplex PCR on TCR beta CDR3; it spanned 54 Vbeta and 13 Jbeta. TCRdb re-analysed the immunoSEQ multiplex PCR reads in MiXCR, keeping a single row per CDR3 protein. The sample holds some 190,000 distinct CDR3 sequences, roughly 96% seen once. Trimming pared 5 bases from V and 4 bases from J, leaving 9 bases between. This CDR3 comprises 11 residues. The V gene's germline CDR1 is SQVTM and CDR2 ANQGSEA.

This chain links TRBV29-1 with TRBJ2-7; maybe TRBD1 (6 bases). This TCR came from a human donor in good health. The sequenced sample consisted of CD4+ T cells from PBMCs. The CDR3 bases are TGCAGCGTTCTCAGGGGTTACGAGCAGTACTTC. This encodes CSVLRGYEQYF.